The 18 T cell receptor beta chains below were found in one sample sequenced in a study of tumor-infiltrating lymphocytes in primary liver carcinoma. Unsorted whole blood supplied the blood RNA, and germline DNA was isolated too. Total RNA (around 500 ng) served as template for TCR beta cDNA synthesis primed by a constant-region primer. Generation of the TCR beta libraries relied on three nested multiplex PCR rounds using slightly modified ARM-PCR. The study ran its first two PCR rounds for roughly 11 cycles each, using TRBV1-TRBV30 forward primers and a C-beta reverse primer. TCRdb reprocessed the multiplex PCR reads with MiXCR, giving one entry per CDR3 protein. The data contain 300,000 to 400,000 distinct CDR3 sequences, 65% of them singletons. Sequenced sample: peripheral blood. Source of these receptors: a man aged 35-49 years with primary liver carcinoma and hepatitis B virus infection.

The chain joins TRBV11-2 to TRBJ2-2, with 9 bases aligning to TRBD1. The ends lost 6 bases at V and 6 bases at J; junction bases unmatched: 5. Germline CDR1 SGHAT, CDR2 FQNNGV. The CDR3 loop spans 14 amino acids. CDR3 DNA: TGTGCCAGCAGTAGGGACAGGGAGGCCGGGGAGCTGTTTTTT. Amino acid sequence: CASSRDREAGELFF.

Ten or more counts support this clonotype. V gene TRBV6-6 combines with J gene TRBJ2-2, with D perhaps TRBD2 (6 bases). This CDR3 spans 13 amino acids. The germline gives CDR1 MNHNY, CDR2 SVGAGI (reference sequence). The ends were cut back, 10 bases at V and 4 bases at J, with 13 bases in the middle. CDR3 sequence: CATRGLTTGELFF. CDR3 sequence (DNA): TGTGCCACCCGGGGACTCACCACCGGGGAGCTGTTTTTT.

Remarks on this clonotype: Since the CDR3 does not end with the conserved phenylalanine or tryptophan, this likely comes from a read error. The chain combines TRBV6-6 with TRBJ1-6; D is perhaps TRBD1 (6 bases). V was pared by 5 bases and J by 4 bases, with 18 bases between. The CDR3 has 17 amino acids. Germline loops: CDR1 MNHNY, CDR2 SVGAGI (reference sequence). The CDR3 loop reads CASSLAPLQGYNSPLHL. The CDR3 DNA is TGTGCCAGCAGTCTAGCCCCCTTACAGGGATATAATTCACCCCTCCACCTT.

A word on this clonotype: A much larger clone lies one base from this, so it may be a read error. The chain couples TRBV6-1 to TRBJ2-5; no clear D. This CDR3 has 13 residues. CDR1 is MNHNS, CDR2 SASEGT, per germline. Written as DNA, the CDR3 is TGTGCCAGCAGAGCTTTCCACAAAGAGGCCCAGTACTTC. Protein: CASRAFHKEAQYF.

This clonotype was seen ten or more times. The rearrangement uses TRBV11-1 and TRBJ2-1; 8 bases fit TRBD1. Trimming took 1 base from V and 4 from J; bases not matched to a gene: 3. The CDR3 totals 15 residues. Germline V gives CDR1 SGHAT, CDR2 FQDESV (reference sequence). The CDR3 spells CASSLGTGMYNEQFF. In DNA form, the CDR3 reads TGTGCCAGCAGCTTAGGGACAGGGATGTACAATGAGCAGTTCTTC.

Points on this clonotype: Given a much more abundant clone one base away, this may be a read error. The V call is TRBV12-3 or TRBV12-4, the J call TRBJ2-1, with D perhaps TRBD1 (6 bases). CDR3 length: 13 amino acids. Trimming took 7 bases from V and 12 from J, leaving 19 bases between them. CDR3 in DNA: TGTGCCAGCATGGTAATGGACAGCATGACGCAGTTCTTC. This gives the protein CASMVMDSMTQFF.

The V gene is TRBV29-1, the J gene TRBJ2-7; TRBD2 matches 8 bases. The CDR3 covers 12 residues. Germline-derived CDR1 and CDR2 are SQVTM and ANQGSEA. V lost 5 bases, J lost 7 bases, and 7 bases stayed unmatched. CDR3 sequence: CSVTAGGPEQYF. CDR3 sequence (DNA): TGCAGCGTTACGGCGGGGGGTCCAGAGCAGTACTTC.

As concerns this clonotype: Being one base from a much bigger clone, this may be a read error. The chain uses TRBV6-5 and TRBJ1-1; D ambiguous. The CDR3 covers 15 residues. Germline values: CDR1 MNHEY, CDR2 SVGAGI. V was pared by 1 base and J by 0 bases, with 9 bases between. CDR3 DNA sequence: TGTGCCAGCAGTTACTTATTAGGTCTGAACACTGAAGCTTTCTTT. Translated, it gives CASSYLLGLNTEAFF.

In regard to this clonotype: The germline gene is not matched at one end of the junction; a read error may be the cause. The chain recombines TRBV11-1 with TRBJ2-1; 8 bases fit TRBD2. Germline-derived CDR1 and CDR2 are SGHAT and FQDESV (reference sequence). The CDR3 has 14 residues. CDR3 loop: CASSFAGGDNEQLF. The CDR3 DNA sequence: TGTGCCAGCAGCTTTGCGGGGGGAGACAATGAGCAGTTATTC.

About this clonotype itself: Just one base apart from a much larger clone, this may be a read error. V usage is TRBV4-3 and J usage is TRBJ1-2; D not resolved. In germline, CDR1 is LGHNA, CDR2 YSLEER. The CDR3 sequence is 14 residues long. CDR3 bases: TGCGCCAGCAGCCAAGATACCGGGAACTATGGCCACACCTTC. It codes for CASSQDTGNYGHTF.

A remark on this clonotype: A much larger clone is a single base away; this may be a read error. V gene TRBV6-1 combines with J gene TRBJ1-5; 7 positions agree with TRBD1. There are 14 residues in the CDR3. CDR1 and CDR2 from the germline V gene are MNHNS and SASEGT. Germline trimming cut 10 bases from V and 4 bases from J; bases unmatched to any gene: 10. This chain's CDR3 is CATSTGWANQPQHF. The CDR3 DNA follows: TGTGCCACCTCGACAGGGTGGGCTAATCAGCCCCAGCATTTT.

This chain joins TRBV4-3 and TRBJ2-1; a possible D gene is TRBD1 (6 bases). This CDR3 spans 15 amino acids. Trimming shortened V by 3 bases and J by 2 bases, and 11 bases separated the two germline ends. The germline V gene encodes CDR1 LGHNA and CDR2 YSLEER. The CDR3 loop is CASSQRGGAYNEQFF. In nucleotides, the CDR3 is TGCGCCAGCAGCCAGAGAGGGGGTGCCTACAATGAGCAGTTCTTC.

As to this clonotype: A much bigger clone sits one base away, suggesting this may be a read error. The conserved closing phenylalanine or tryptophan is absent in this CDR3, likely reflecting a read error. The chain recombines TRBV4-1 with TRBJ2-7; D assignment may be TRBD1 or TRBD2 (5 bases each). Germline loops: CDR1 MGHRA, CDR2 YSYEKL. V was clipped by 0 bases and J by 10 bases, with 10 bases between them. There are 12 residues in the CDR3. The CDR3 DNA reads TGCGCCAGCAGCCAAGAGGTGGGGGATCAGTACCTC. Translating it yields CASSQEVGDQYL.

Turning to this clonotype: This may be a read error: a much more frequent sequence differs by one nucleotide. This chain links TRBV4-3 with TRBJ2-7; TRBD2 agrees at 13 bases. Germline V lookup: CDR1 LGHNA, CDR2 YSLEER. The CDR3 is 15 residues long. The CDR3 loop is CASSQDSGLAGEQHF. DNA for the CDR3: TGCGCCAGCAGCCAAGATTCAGGACTAGCGGGAGAGCAGCACTTC.

As to this clonotype: One junction end does not reproduce the germline sequence, and a read error may be involved. The chain carries TRBV6-6 and TRBJ2-2, with 8 bases fitting TRBD1. The CDR3 length is 12 residues. Germline CDR1 is MNHNY and CDR2 is SVGAGI (reference sequence). The CDR3 DNA reads TGTGCCAGCAGTCAGGGGGCCAGGGAGCTCTTTTTT. It translates to CASSQGARELFF.

Concerning this clonotype: This could be a read error, since a much larger clone is one nucleotide away. The rearrangement uses TRBV14 and TRBJ1-1; 7 bases match TRBD1. Losses at the gene ends were 5 bases for V and 4 bases for J; bases not matched to a gene: 7. Germline V gene data show CDR1 as SGHDN and CDR2 as FVKESK. The CDR3 totals 14 residues. The chain's CDR3 is CASSMGTACTEAFF. DNA for the CDR3: TGTGCCAGCAGCATGGGGACAGCATGCACTGAAGCTTTCTTT.

About this clonotype: No conserved phenylalanine or tryptophan ends this CDR3, so it is likely a read error. This rearrangement joins TRBV7-9 to TRBJ2-1, with 10 bases aligning to TRBD2. V lost 2 bases, J lost 0 bases, and 13 bases stayed unmatched. CDR3 length equals 20 residues. Germline V gene lookup returns CDR1 SEHNR and CDR2 FQNEAQ (reference sequence). As DNA, the CDR3 is TGTGCCAGCAGCTTAAACGTCCGGCTAGCGGGAGCCTTCTCCTACAATGAGCAGTTCTCC. Translated: CASSLNVRLAGAFSYNEQFS.

As concerns this clonotype: The junction does not match germline at one end; this may be a read error. The chain carries TRBV11-2 and TRBJ2-5; D is possibly TRBD1 (6 bases). Per germline, CDR1 SGHAT and CDR2 FQNNGV. This CDR3 has 14 residues. CDR3 region: CDSSPDRLPGTQYF. The CDR3 DNA sequence: TGTGACAGCAGCCCAGACAGGTTACCAGGGACCCAGTACTTC.